This TCR beta chain was retrieved from a study of siplizumab effects on memory and regulatory T cells. Study-wide points: Fewer alloreactive sequences mapped to unstimulated CD4+ memory cells under siplizumab. Among alloreactive clones, only a minor fraction mapped to unstimulated subsets.

The repertoire was sequenced with immunoSEQ multiplex PCR; TCRdb's copy has only in-frame clones and lacks some. Of roughly 100,000 clones in the sample, nearly 95% are singletons; the top ten hold 0.6% to 0.7%. This clone was detected only once. What it binds is not known. The CDR3 has 14 amino acids. Germline CDR1 MNHEY, CDR2 SVGAGI. With 5 bases clipped from V and 3 bases from J, the junction kept 5 bases outside the gene matches. The specimen was Tregs sorted from blood. The source of this sequence is a human donor in good health. This chain connects TRBV6-5 to TRBJ2-7; 9 nucleotides match TRBD2. The chain's CDR3 is CASSRLSGSYEQYF. The CDR3 nucleotides are TGTGCCAGCAGTCGCCTTAGCGGGAGCTACGAGCAGTACTTC.